The 8 T cell receptor beta chains listed next were all sequenced from one sample in a study of response to subunit inactivated influenza vaccine. TCRdb reprocessed the RT-PCR reads with MiXCR, giving one entry per CDR3 protein. The sample contains 450,000 to 700,000 distinct CDR3 sequences, about 15% of which appear only once. Sequencing was performed on PBMCs from blood, taken 12 days after vaccination. The source is a man aged 50 to 60 who received an inactivated influenza vaccine.

This clonotype occurred a few times. The rearrangement uses TRBV7-2 and TRBJ1-2; D remains ambiguous. Trimming pared 0 bases from V and 13 bases from J, leaving 12 bases between. The germline CDR1 and CDR2 sequences are SGHTA and FQGNSA. The CDR3 contains 12 residues. CDR3 residues: CASSLAGQPVTF. The CDR3 region has the DNA TGTGCCAGCAGCTTAGCTGGGCAACCCGTCACCTTC.

The sample holds a few counts of this clonotype. The gene calls are TRBV5-1 and TRBJ2-5; 10 positions agree with TRBD2. Germline V gene lookup returns CDR1 SGHRS and CDR2 YFSETQ. J was trimmed by 3 bases and V by 0 bases; bases with no gene match: 2. CDR3 length equals 15 residues. CDR3 DNA: TGCGCCAGCAGCTTGGCTAGCGGGAGTGAAGAGACCCAGTACTTC. Amino acid sequence: CASSLASGSEETQYF.

This clonotype was seen a handful of times. This chain connects TRBV4-2 to TRBJ1-6; D ambiguous. The CDR3 extends over 14 amino acids. Deletions cut 6 bases from V and 4 bases from J, with 10 bases between. Germline assignment: CDR1 LGHNA and CDR2 YNFKEQ. For the CDR3, the DNA is TGTGCCAGCAGTGAAAGAGGTTATAATTCACCCCTCCACTTT. This encodes CASSERGYNSPLHF.

This clonotype was observed a few times. V usage is TRBV6-1 and J usage is TRBJ1-1; unclear D gene. The V gene's germline CDR1 is MNHNS and CDR2 SASEGT. The V and J ends lost 2 bases and 8 bases respectively, with 12 bases between them. The CDR3 is 13 amino acids. The CDR3 sequence is CASSEIPRKEAFF. CDR3 sequence (DNA): TGTGCCAGCAGTGAAATACCCAGGAAAGAAGCTTTCTTT.

The gene calls are TRBV6-2 or TRBV6-3 and TRBJ2-7, with D uncertain. Germline V gene sequence: CDR1 MNHEY, CDR2 SVGEGT. The ends were cut back, 2 bases at V and 2 bases at J, with 22 bases in the middle. The CDR3 totals 18 residues. CDR3 loop: CASSYRPETGTLTYEQYF. The CDR3 region has the DNA TGTGCCAGCAGTTACCGCCCAGAGACGGGTACTCTAACCTACGAGCAGTACTTC.

In its sample, this clonotype was seen many times. The chain links TRBV5-1 to TRBJ1-1, with TRBD1 as a possible D gene (5 bases). CDR3 length: 17 residues. Trimming removed 4 bases at V and 5 bases at J, with 24 bases between. The germline V gene encodes CDR1 SGHRS and CDR2 YFSETQ. CDR3 region: CASSPDNGDAKRTEAFF. The CDR3 region has the DNA TGCGCCAGCAGCCCGGACAACGGGGACGCTAAGAGAACTGAAGCTTTCTTT.

The sample holds many counts of this clonotype. The chain is built from TRBV7-8 and TRBJ1-6; D perhaps matches TRBD1 (5 bases). Germline V gives CDR1 SGHVS, CDR2 FQNEAQ. Trimming stripped 0 bases from V and 6 bases from J, with 15 bases between. This CDR3 region has 17 residues. CDR3 residues: CASSLAIGAGRNSPLHF. DNA of the CDR3: TGTGCCAGCAGCTTAGCGATCGGGGCAGGGCGTAATTCACCCCTCCACTTT.

This clonotype was counted a few times. CDR3 nucleotide sequence: TGCGCCAGCAGCTTGGACATTAAAAAGGCTAGCGTAACAAATGAGCAGTTCTTC. This translates into CASSLDIKKASVTNEQFF. The chain joins TRBV5-1 to TRBJ2-1; maybe TRBD2 (6 bases). The V and J ends lost 0 bases and 7 bases respectively, with 23 bases between them. The CDR3 consists of 18 residues. In germline, CDR1 is SGHRS, CDR2 YFSETQ. Full variable domain (rest looked up from reference TRBV5-1 and TRBJ2-1): KAGVTQTPRYLIKTRGQQVTLSCSPISGHRSVSWYQQTPGQGLQFLFEYFSETQRNKGNFPGRFSGRQFSNSRSEMNVSTLELGDSALYLCASSLDIKKASVTNEQFFGPGTRLTVL.